One T cell receptor (beta chain) is described in this entry. The sample belongs to a study of T cell responses to AZD1222 COVID-19 vaccine. Generated by immunoSEQ multiplex PCR, the TCRdb table keeps only in-frame clones and is missing some. The sample has approximately 81,000 clones, 85% to 95% seen once. Germline CDR1 and CDR2: LNHDA and SQIVND (reference sequence). The CDR3 spans 14 residues. The V end was cut by 7 bases, the J end by 4 bases, with 16 bases between. V gene TRBV19 combines with J gene TRBJ1-2, with D possibly being TRBD1 (6 bases). The clonotype originates from an adult in good health. The source was peripheral blood, collected on day 0 of MenACWY control vaccination. CDR3 DNA sequence: TGTGCCAGTATCGGGCAGGGGCGCTTCTATGGCTACACCTTC. Encoded protein: CASIGQGRFYGYTF. The whole variable domain, filled in from reference TRBV19 and TRBJ1-2, reads DGGITQSPKYLFRKEGQNVTLSCEQNLNHDAMYWYRQDPGQGLRLIYYSQIVNDFQKGDIAEGYSVSREKKESFPLTVTSAQKNPTAFYLCASIGQGRFYGYTFGSGTRLTVV.